The 26 T cell receptor beta chains below come from one sample, sequenced in a study of Graves' ophthalmopathy and Graves' hyperthyroidism. RNA transcripts provided the template for amplifying TCR beta CDR3 regions. The workflow started with a first-round RT-PCR run with HTBI primers and then moved on to a second-round multiplex PCR. MiXCR, run by TCRdb on the multiplex PCR reads, gives a single entry per CDR3 protein. The sample includes 200,000 to 250,000 distinct CDR3 sequences, under 25% of them seen just once. Sequenced sample: peripheral blood. Receptors originate from a woman aged 45-65 years with Graves' ophthalmopathy.

This clonotype has a count of ten or more. The chain links TRBV20-1 to TRBJ2-7; 8 bases are a match to TRBD2. Germline lookup yields CDR1 DFQATT and CDR2 SNEGSKA (reference sequence). With V trimmed by 6 bases and J by 2 bases, 9 bases remained unmatched. The CDR3 covers 14 residues. The chain's CDR3 is CSAKPSGRPYEQYF. The CDR3 bases are TGCAGTGCAAAACCCAGCGGGAGACCCTACGAGCAGTACTTC.

At least ten counts were recorded for this clonotype. The rearrangement uses TRBV5-1 and TRBJ2-2; unclear D gene. In germline, CDR1 is SGHRS, CDR2 YFSETQ. V was clipped by 5 bases and J by 0 bases, with 8 bases between them. This CDR3 spans 14 amino acids. Here the CDR3 reads CASRVPTNTGELFF. In DNA form, the CDR3 reads TGCGCCAGCAGGGTTCCTACGAACACCGGGGAGCTGTTTTTT.

This clonotype showed up many times. The DNA of the CDR3 is TGTGCCAGCAGTCCCCGACAGGGGGCCTACGAGCAGTACTTC. Translating it yields CASSPRQGAYEQYF. The chain is built from TRBV27 and TRBJ2-7; 9 nucleotides align to TRBD1. The germline CDR1 and CDR2 sequences are MNHEY and SMNVEV (reference sequence). J lost 2 bases, V lost 5 bases, and 4 bases had no gene match. This CDR3 has 14 amino acids.

This clonotype was detected only a few times. The J gene is TRBJ2-7, the V gene TRBV11-2, with TRBD2 identical over 11 bases. This CDR3 spans 16 amino acids. V lost 5 bases to trimming and J lost 1 base; unmatched junction nucleotides: 7. The germline gives CDR1 SGHAT, CDR2 FQNNGV. CDR3 residues: CASSRATSGTSYEQYF. The CDR3 DNA is TGTGCCAGCAGCAGGGCGACTAGCGGGACTTCCTACGAGCAGTACTTC.

This clonotype was detected ten times or more. This may be a read error, as it is one base from a much larger clone. V usage is TRBV6-1 and J usage is TRBJ2-7; 7 bases map to TRBD1. In germline, CDR1 is MNHNS, CDR2 SASEGT. The CDR3 has 16 amino acids. The CDR3 loop is CASSESRAGGPYERYF. In DNA form, the CDR3 reads TGTGCCAGCAGTGAAAGTCGTGCAGGGGGTCCCTACGAGCGGTACTTC.

There are many counts of this clonotype. The chain couples TRBV20-1 to TRBJ2-7; D possibly matches TRBD1 or TRBD2 (5 bases each). The V gene lost 6 bases and the J gene lost 4 bases, with 22 bases spanning the gap. The CDR3 sequence is 15 residues long. Per the germline V gene, CDR1 is DFQATT and CDR2 is SNEGSKA (reference sequence). CDR3 protein: CSAYEPRGGTYEQYF. The DNA for the CDR3 is TGCAGTGCCTATGAGCCGAGGGGCGGAACTTACGAGCAGTACTTC.

This clonotype occurred many times. The rearrangement joins TRBV29-1 to TRBJ2-7; D remains ambiguous. Trimming pared 3 bases from V and 8 bases from J, leaving 20 bases between. CDR3 length equals 14 residues. Germline V gene data show CDR1 as SQVTM and CDR2 as ANQGSEA. The CDR3 DNA reads as TGCAGCGTTGATGGGCGCGGCAGTGACCAAAAGCAGTACTTC. Residues: CSVDGRGSDQKQYF.

This clonotype has ten or more counts. This chain joins TRBV6-2 or TRBV6-3 and TRBJ1-5, with D tentatively TRBD1 (6 bases). CDR3 length: 15 residues. Germline V gene data show CDR1 as MNHEY and CDR2 as SVGEGT. V was trimmed by 3 bases and J by 6 bases, leaving 15 bases between them. Here the CDR3 DNA reads TGTGCCAGCAGTTATATTGCGGGGGGCTTTCAGCCCCAGCATTTT. It codes for CASSYIAGGFQPQHF.

The gene calls are TRBV6-2 or TRBV6-3 and TRBJ2-5; D possibly corresponds to TRBD1 (5 bases). The germline gives CDR1 MNHEY, CDR2 SVGEGT. V lost 8 bases to trimming and J lost 2 bases, with 15 bases between them. The CDR3 spans 14 residues. The CDR3 loop is CASRSLGRQETQYF. CDR3 nucleotides: TGTGCCAGCCGAAGCTTGGGGCGGCAAGAGACCCAGTACTTC.

The rearrangement links TRBV5-6 to TRBJ1-2, with a tentative D call TRBD1 (6 bases). V shed 2 bases and J shed 8 bases, with 13 bases lying between them. The CDR3 is made up of 13 amino acids. In germline, CDR1 is SGHDT, CDR2 YYEEEE. CDR3 DNA sequence: TGTGCCAGCAGCTTCCCAGGGGACGGAGGCTACACCTTC. Protein sequence: CASSFPGDGGYTF.

The chain links TRBV30 to TRBJ2-3; D gene unclear. CDR3 length: 15 residues. Germline CDR1 and CDR2: GTSNPN and SVGIG (reference sequence). V was pared by 1 base and J by 4 bases, with 15 bases between. CDR3 DNA sequence: TGTGCCTGGAGTGAAGGGCCAGGAAGAGCAGATACGCAGTATTTT. It encodes CAWSEGPGRADTQYF.

The rearrangement links TRBV6-1 to TRBJ2-7; TRBD2 aligns across 9 bases. The CDR3 is 16 residues long. Germline CDR1 and CDR2: MNHNS and SASEGT. Trimming at V came to 6 bases and at J to 7 bases, leaving 16 bases not matched to a gene. The CDR3 reads CASRRPLAGATEEQYF. The CDR3, as DNA: TGTGCCAGCAGGAGACCCTTAGCGGGAGCGACTGAAGAGCAGTACTTC.

This chain connects TRBV6-1 to TRBJ1-5; D remains ambiguous. The CDR3 totals 15 residues. In germline, CDR1 is MNHNS, CDR2 SASEGT. The V and J ends lost 2 bases and 0 bases respectively, with 8 bases between them. The CDR3 loop is CASSESNSSNQPQHF. The CDR3 DNA is TGTGCCAGCAGTGAATCCAATTCTAGCAATCAGCCCCAGCATTTT.

V is TRBV11-2 and J is TRBJ2-2, with 7 bases lining up with TRBD1. The CDR3 is 19 amino acids. Germline V gives CDR1 SGHAT, CDR2 FQNNGV. Trimming cost V 2 bases and J 3 bases; bases outside gene matches: 15. CDR3 nucleotides: TGTGCCAGCAGCTTATTGGGCCCCCACAGGGGTTCCTACACCGGGGAGCTGTTTTTT. As protein: CASSLLGPHRGSYTGELFF.

This clonotype has at least ten counts. The J gene is TRBJ1-2, the V gene TRBV20-1; 8 nucleotides align to TRBD1. CDR1 DFQATT and CDR2 SNEGSKA come from the germline V gene (reference sequence). V shed 0 bases, J shed 7 bases, and the junction held 10 bases outside the gene matches. This CDR3 has 15 residues. In DNA form, the CDR3 reads TGCAGTGCTAGAGATCGGGGCAGGGGGCCTGGTGGCTACACCTTC. This codes for CSARDRGRGPGGYTF.

The chain joins TRBV6-5 to TRBJ2-2, with TRBD2 matching 7 bases. From germline, CDR1 is MNHEY and CDR2 SVGAGI. CDR3 size: 16 residues. The V segment lost 0 bases and the J segment 6 bases; nucleotides outside the gene matches: 7. The CDR3 loop reads CASSYSRRERAGELFF. Here the CDR3 DNA reads TGTGCCAGCAGTTACTCGAGGCGGGAGCGGGCCGGGGAGCTGTTTTTT.

This clonotype was counted many times. The V and J genes are TRBV6-5 and TRBJ2-7; possibly TRBD1 for D (5 bases). The CDR3 is 14 residues long. V was cut by 5 bases and J by 0 bases, with 11 bases left in between. CDR1 and CDR2 (germline): MNHEY, SVGAGI. CDR3 sequence (DNA): TGTGCCAGCAGTCCTGGGGCACGCTCCTACGAGCAGTACTTC. It specifies CASSPGARSYEQYF.

This clonotype has ten or more counts. The chain links TRBV29-1 to TRBJ2-5, with D unresolved. The germline V gene has CDR1 SQVTM and CDR2 ANQGSEA. Trimming took off 7 bases at V and 4 bases at J, with 13 bases between the two ends. The CDR3 runs to 12 residues. The DNA of the CDR3 is TGCAGCGCCCGGACGGTCCGAGAGACCCAGTACTTC. As protein: CSARTVRETQYF.

This clonotype was picked up many times. The rearrangement joins TRBV28 to TRBJ2-7; D perhaps matches TRBD2 (5 bases). The CDR3 sequence is 11 residues long. Germline CDR1 reads MDHEN; CDR2 reads SYDVKM. The V end lost 4 bases, the J end lost 12 bases, and 13 bases lay between the germline ends. The chain's CDR3 is CASSSDWAGYF. The CDR3 nucleotides are TGTGCCAGCAGTTCGGACTGGGCCGGGTACTTC. The full variable domain, with the rest looked up from reference TRBV28 and TRBJ2-7, is DVKVTQSSRYLVKRTGEKVFLECVQDMDHENMFWYRQDPGLGLRLIYFSYDVKMKEKGDIPEGYSVSREKKERFSLILESASTNQTSMYLCASSSDWAGYFGPGTRLTVT.

This clonotype occurred many times. The chain combines TRBV27 with TRBJ1-5; D gene unclear. Between the trimmed V and J ends, which lost 4 bases and 6 bases, there was a span of 13 bases. This CDR3 spans 14 amino acids. Germline CDR1 reads MNHEY; CDR2 reads SMNVEV (reference sequence). In DNA form, the CDR3 reads TGTGCCAGCAGTTCGGTTGGGGTGGGTCAGCCCCAGCATTTT. This sequence encodes CASSSVGVGQPQHF.

In its sample, this clonotype was seen many times. The CDR3 protein is CATVGQMYTGELFF. As DNA, the CDR3 is TGTGCCACGGTGGGGCAGATGTACACCGGGGAGCTGTTTTTT. The genes are TRBV28 and TRBJ2-2; perhaps TRBD1 as D (5 bases). V lost 10 bases, J lost 3 bases, and 15 bases lay in between. The germline CDR1 and CDR2 sequences are MDHEN and SYDVKM. The CDR3 has 14 residues.

This clonotype was found many times. The chain uses TRBV20-1 and TRBJ1-2; tentative D call: TRBD1 (5 bases). This CDR3 contains 13 residues. V gave up 3 bases and J gave up 5 bases, with 13 bases separating them. Germline CDR1 DFQATT, CDR2 SNEGSKA (reference sequence). CDR3 nucleotide sequence: TGCAGTGCTAGGGACACCTCGGGGTATGGCTACACCTTC. It yields the protein CSARDTSGYGYTF.

This chain links TRBV18 with TRBJ2-2, with TRBD1 matching over 7 bases. This CDR3 has 15 residues. CDR1 and CDR2 from the germline V gene are KGHSH and LQKENI. With V trimmed by 3 bases and J by 2 bases, 3 bases remained unmatched. CDR3 sequence: CASSPRTGNTGELFF. For the CDR3, the DNA is TGTGCCAGCTCACCTAGGACAGGCAACACCGGGGAGCTGTTTTTT.

In this sample, this clonotype turned up many times. The V call is TRBV6-1, the J call TRBJ1-2, with unresolved D. Germline CDR1 and CDR2: MNHNS and SASEGT. Trimming stripped 5 bases from V and 4 bases from J, with 20 bases between. CDR3 length: 16 amino acids. As DNA, the CDR3 is TGTGCCAGCAGTAAAAGTAAGGTCGCGGCTAGCTATGGCTACACCTTC. Protein: CASSKSKVAASYGYTF.

This clonotype was seen ten or more times. CDR3 nucleotide sequence: TGTGCCAGCAGCACGACAGGGGGTTTTGGCTACACCTTC. Amino acids: CASSTTGGFGYTF. This sequence joins TRBV5-8 and TRBJ1-2; 9 bases align to TRBD1. After removal of 4 bases from V and 7 bases from J, the junction contained 5 bases not matched to a gene. This CDR3 is built from 13 residues. Germline V gene sequence: CDR1 SGHTS, CDR2 YDEGEE.

Points on this clonotype: A much bigger clone sits one base away, suggesting this may be a read error. This rearrangement joins TRBV19 to TRBJ1-1; 7 nucleotides match TRBD1. The CDR3 has 14 residues. Germline V gene data show CDR1 as LNHDA and CDR2 as SQIVND (reference sequence). Trimming took 6 bases from V and 5 from J; bases not matched to a gene: 9. CDR3 amino acids: CASRAAGGVTEAFF. The CDR3 region has the DNA TGTGCCAGTAGGGCTGCAGGGGGAGTAACTGAAGCTTTCTTT.